Listed below are T cell receptor beta chains from one sample, sequenced in a study of CD8+ T cells in alopecia areata. Profiled with immunoSEQ multiplex PCR; TCRdb holds only in-frame clones, not every one. The data contain 87,000 or so clones, about three quarters of them singletons. Sequenced here: CD8+ T cells sorted from blood, sampled at week 44, from a patient treated with tofacitinib. The receptors here all came from a human donor with alopecia areata. The CDR3 runs from the conserved cysteine through the conserved F or W. Each record gives: CDR3 length, J gene, D gene, V gene, clone size, CDR3 DNA, CDR3 protein. A D gene is named only where the DNA matches it firmly. The listing skips clone size in some rows; elsewhere it reads once, few, many or a size class.

14 | TRBJ2-7 | TRBD1 | TRBV7-9 | - | TGTGCCAGCAGCTTAGGACAGGGGGCCTACGAGCAGTACTTC | CASSLGQGAYEQYF
14 | TRBJ2-1 | TRBD2 | TRBV27 | - | TGTGCCAGCAGTTGGCGGGGGGATTACGATGAGCAGTTCTTC | CASSWRGDYDEQFF
13 | TRBJ1-1 | - | TRBV27 | - | TGTGCCAGCAGTACCGGGCCAGACACTGAAGCTTTCTTT | CASSTGPDTEAFF
16 | TRBJ2-3 | TRBD2 | TRBV27 | - | TGTGCCAGCAGTCCAGCTGCGGGGGACCACACAGATACGCAGTATTTT | CASSPAAGDHTDTQYF
14 | TRBJ2-1 | TRBD1 | TRBV10-3 | - | TGTGCCACCCTATGGGGACAGACCAACAATGAGCAGTTCTTC | CATLWGQTNNEQFF
12 | TRBJ1-1 | TRBD1 | TRBV30 | - | TGTGCCTGCCTTACAGGGGAATATGAAGCTTTCTTT | CACLTGEYEAFF
15 | TRBJ2-3 | - | TRBV27 | few | TGTGCCAGCAGTTTAGAGGGGCTAAGCACAGATACGCAGTATTTT | CASSLEGLSTDTQYF
17 | TRBJ2-1 | - | TRBV13 | - | TGTGCCAGCAGCTTACAGATGGCCGAGCGGTACTACAATGAGCAGTTCTTC | CASSLQMAERYYNEQFF
16 | TRBJ1-5 | TRBD1 | TRBV4-3 | - | TGCGCCAGCAGCCAGGACAGGGGTCGGAGCAATCAGCCCCAGCATTTT | CASSQDRGRSNQPQHF
14 | TRBJ1-2 | - | TRBV10-2 | once | TGCGCCAGCCTGGGGTACAGCCTGGCGGAGGGCTACACCTTC | CASLGYSLAEGYTF
13 | TRBJ2-5 | - | TRBV27 | - | TGTGCCAGCAGTTTGACTAGTTCGGAGACCCAGTACTTC | CASSLTSSETQYF
16 | TRBJ2-3 | - | TRBV4-3 | once | TGCGCCAGCAGCCAAGGGGGGGTGAGGGGATTGGATACGCAGTATTTT | CASSQGGVRGLDTQYF
15 | TRBJ1-2 | - | TRBV13 | - | TGTGCCAGCAGCTTAAGGGCATCAACTAACTATGGCTACACCTTC | CASSLRASTNYGYTF
15 | TRBJ1-2 | - | TRBV5-1 | - | TGCGCCAGCAGCTCCCAGGGGAACCCGAGTCATGGCTACACCTTC | CASSSQGNPSHGYTF
14 | TRBJ2-7 | - | TRBV27 | - | TGTGCCAGCAGTTTTGGAGGGAGTGCCTACGAGCAGTACTTC | CASSFGGSAYEQYF
16 | TRBJ2-7 | TRBD1 | TRBV7-9 | few | TGTGCCAGCAGCACAGGGGCGGGCGGAAGCTCCTACGAGCAGTACTTC | CASSTGAGGSSYEQYF
15 | TRBJ1-1 | - | TRBV6-5 | - | TGTGCCAGCAGTCGGGAGTTCTCGGCTGGCACTGAAGCTTTCTTT | CASSREFSAGTEAFF
13 | TRBJ2-7 | - | TRBV5-4 | - | TGTGCCAGCAGCTTTGACGGAGCCTACGAGCAGTACTTC | CASSFDGAYEQYF
13 | TRBJ1-2 | TRBD1 | TRBV29-1 | - | TGCAGCGTTACCGCAGGGGGAAGCTATGGCTACACCTTC | CSVTAGGSYGYTF
12 | TRBJ1-6 | - | TRBV7-8 | - | TGTGCCAGCAGCGCGCGGAATTCACCCCTCCACTTT | CASSARNSPLHF
12 | TRBJ1-2 | - | TRBV29-1 | - | TGCAGCTTCCGGACAGTCACGGATGGCTACACCTTC | CSFRTVTDGYTF
12 | TRBJ1-2 | - | TRBV29-1 | - | TGCAGCGTTGGCACAGCTAACTATGGCTACACCTTC | CSVGTANYGYTF
14 | TRBJ2-1 | TRBD1 | TRBV5-6 | - | TGTGCCAGTACCGGACAGGGACGTTACAATGAGCAGTTCTTC | CASTGQGRYNEQFF
14 | TRBJ1-4 | - | TRBV2 | - | TGTGCCAGCATAGATGGACAAATAGACGAAAAACTGTTTTTT | CASIDGQIDEKLFF
13 | TRBJ1-2 | - | TRBV29-1 | once | TGCAGCGCCCGCGGGGGGACCGCCTATGGCTACACCTTC | CSARGGTAYGYTF
13 | TRBJ1-4 | - | TRBV12-5 | - | TGTGCTAGTGGTCCAGACCCTAAGCTCCCCCAACGCTTT | CASGPDPKLPQRF
22 | TRBJ2-1 | TRBD2 | TRBV9 | - | TGTGCCAGCAGCGTACCCTCGGGGTCGGGACTAGCGGGGGGTAGCTCCTACAATGAGCAGTTCTTC | CASSVPSGSGLAGGSSYNEQFF
15 | TRBJ2-7 | TRBD2 | TRBV19 | few | TGTGCCAGTACCGACCGGAGCGGGGCTCCCTACGAGCAGTACTTC | CASTDRSGAPYEQYF
13 | TRBJ1-1 | TRBD1 | TRBV19 | - | TGTGCCAGTAAGACAGGGCTCAACACTGAAGCTTTCTTT | CASKTGLNTEAFF
16 | TRBJ1-3 | - | TRBV4-1 | - | TGCGCCAGCAGCCTACCGAGGGGGACGAGTGGAAACACCATATATTTT | CASSLPRGTSGNTIYF
14 | TRBJ1-1 | TRBD1 | TRBV10-2 | - | TGCGCCAGCAGCCAAGACAGGGGGAGAACTGAAGCTTTCTTT | CASSQDRGRTEAFF
12 | TRBJ2-7 | - | TRBV2 | - | TGTGCCAGCCTCGGGAGCCCCTACGAGCAGTACTTC | CASLGSPYEQYF
12 | TRBJ1-2 | - | TRBV29-1 | - | TGCAGCGTTGAAACCCGGGGTCGTGGCTACACCTTC | CSVETRGRGYTF
15 | TRBJ2-3 | - | TRBV7-9 | - | TGTGCCAGCAGCCCCCCCGAGACGGACACAGATACGCAGTATTTT | CASSPPETDTDTQYF
16 | TRBJ1-2 | - | TRBV5-1 | - | TGCGCCAGCAGCCCCTATAGACAAGGGAGGAACTATGGCTACACCTTC | CASSPYRQGRNYGYTF
15 | TRBJ1-5 | - | TRBV4-1 | - | TGCGCCAGCAGCCAAGAAGGAAGTTACGGTCAGCCCCAGCATTTT | CASSQEGSYGQPQHF
15 | TRBJ1-1 | - | TRBV19 | - | TGTGCCAGTAGTAGCCAGGAGTCAATGAACACTGAAGCTTTCTTT | CASSSQESMNTEAFF
13 | TRBJ2-7 | - | TRBV29-1 | once | TGCAGCGTTGTCGCGGCTAGCTCCTACGAGCAGTACTTC | CSVVAASSYEQYF
18 | TRBJ2-6 | - | TRBV27 | few | TGTGCCAGCAGTTTGGAAGGTGTGTCATCCTCTGGGGCCAACGTCCTGACTTTC | CASSLEGVSSSGANVLTF
16 | TRBJ2-4 | TRBD1 | TRBV2 | few | TGTGCCAGCGGGATTGGGACAGATACAGCCAAAAACATTCAGTACTTC | CASGIGTDTAKNIQYF